This TCR beta chain derives from a study of spatial heterogeneity in lung cancer. Study-wide background: The study observed each unique TCR and UMI combination more than ten times on average in raw reads.

Between the trimmed V and J ends, which lost 6 bases and 6 bases, there was a span of 2 bases. Germline CDR1 reads MNHEY; CDR2 reads SMNVEV (reference sequence). The CDR3 extends over 9 amino acids. This clonotype is judged medium-sized (0.01 to 0.1%). Its target is not known. Time point denoted: sample taken at primary tumor resection. Donors were around 70 untreated early-stage non-small cell lung cancer patients. The study, taken as a whole, reports: Intratumoral expanded alpha and beta TCR counts were found to track tumor mutation counts. Ubiquitous and regional nonsynonymous mutation counts were tracked by ubiquitous and regional expanded TCR counts, respectively.

Individually, TCR cDNA molecules were each labelled with a unique molecular identifier. In TCRdb, the 5' RACE reads were re-called with MiXCR into one record per CDR3 protein. The table lists approximately 6,700 distinct CDR3 sequences, about 1.5% of them singletons. The V call is TRBV27, the J call TRBJ1-1, with no clear D. This specimen was lung tumor tissue, taken at surgery. The receptor was isolated from a male donor with early-stage non-small cell lung cancer. CDR3 region: CASRPEAFF. CDR3 nucleotide sequence: TGTGCCAGCAGGCCTGAAGCTTTCTTT.